This T cell receptor (beta chain) came from a study of blood T cell repertoires in COVID-19. Turning to the study itself: Samples taken during acute and convalescent COVID-19 were collected in the United States, Italy and Spain. PBMCs, B-cell-depleted T cells, or T cells provided the cDNA or gDNA that made up the material.

As handled by the study authors: Reference gene primers were amplified, and this amplification served to estimate nucleated cell counts. Generated by immunoSEQ multiplex PCR, the TCRdb table keeps only in-frame clones and is missing some. For V, J and clone size, that table is used; D and trimming come from the DNA. The profile shows tens of thousands of clones, 60% to 80% of them singletons. Patients from Seattle were sampled longitudinally, starting during active infection. V was pared by 0 bases and J by 1 base, with 16 bases between. CDR1 KGHSH and CDR2 LQKENI come from the germline V gene. CDR3 length equals 18 residues.

The V and J genes are TRBV18 and TRBJ1-5; D perhaps matches TRBD1 (5 bases). The sequence derives from a man in his 70s with COVID-19, enrolled during active disease. The sequenced sample was peripheral blood. CDR3 nucleotides: TGTGCCAGCTCACCACCAGGGTCGGCAGGGTTGAGCAATCAGCCCCAGCATTTT. Its protein product is CASSPPGSAGLSNQPQHF.